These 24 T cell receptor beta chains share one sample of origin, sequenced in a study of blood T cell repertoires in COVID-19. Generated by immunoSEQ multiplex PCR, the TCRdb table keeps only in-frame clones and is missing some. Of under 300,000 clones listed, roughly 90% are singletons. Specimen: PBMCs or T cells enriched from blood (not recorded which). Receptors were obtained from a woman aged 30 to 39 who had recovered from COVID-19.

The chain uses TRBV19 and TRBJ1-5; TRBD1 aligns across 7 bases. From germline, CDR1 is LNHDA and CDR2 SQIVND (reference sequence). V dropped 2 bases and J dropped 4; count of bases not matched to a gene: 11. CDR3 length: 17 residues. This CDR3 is CASSIRTGGDPNQPQHF. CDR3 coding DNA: TGTGCCAGTAGTATACGGACAGGTGGTGATCCTAATCAGCCCCAGCATTTT.

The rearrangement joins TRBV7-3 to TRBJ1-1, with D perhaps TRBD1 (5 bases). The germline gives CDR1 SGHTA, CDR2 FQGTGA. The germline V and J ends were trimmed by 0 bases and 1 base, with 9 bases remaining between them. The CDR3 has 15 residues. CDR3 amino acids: CASSLTAGWNTEAFF. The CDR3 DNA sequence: TGTGCCAGCAGCTTAACGGCAGGGTGGAACACTGAAGCTTTCTTT. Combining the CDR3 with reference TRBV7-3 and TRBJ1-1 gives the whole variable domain GAGVSQTPSNKVTEKGKYVELRCDPISGHTALYWYRQSLGQGPEFLIYFQGTGAADDSGLPNDRFFAVRPEGSVSTLKIQRTERGDSAVYLCASSLTAGWNTEAFFGQGTRLTVV.

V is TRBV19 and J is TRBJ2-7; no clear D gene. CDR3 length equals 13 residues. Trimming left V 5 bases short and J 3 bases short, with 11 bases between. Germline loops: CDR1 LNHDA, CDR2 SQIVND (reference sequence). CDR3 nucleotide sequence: TGTGCCAGTAGTCCGAGACAACACTACGAGCAGTACTTC. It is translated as CASSPRQHYEQYF.

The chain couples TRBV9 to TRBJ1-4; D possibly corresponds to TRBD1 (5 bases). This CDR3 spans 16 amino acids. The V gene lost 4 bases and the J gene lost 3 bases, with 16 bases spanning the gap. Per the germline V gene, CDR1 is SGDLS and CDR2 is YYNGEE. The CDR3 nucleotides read TGTGCCAGCAGCTTTGACCCGGGGGGTTCTAATGAAAAACTGTTTTTT. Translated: CASSFDPGGSNEKLFF.

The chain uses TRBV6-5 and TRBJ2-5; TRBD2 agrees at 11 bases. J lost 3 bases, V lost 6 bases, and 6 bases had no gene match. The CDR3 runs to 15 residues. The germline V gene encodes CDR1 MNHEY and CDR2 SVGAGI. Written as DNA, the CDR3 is TGTGCCAGCAGACAACTAGCGGGGGAGAAAGAGACCCAGTACTTC. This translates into CASRQLAGEKETQYF.

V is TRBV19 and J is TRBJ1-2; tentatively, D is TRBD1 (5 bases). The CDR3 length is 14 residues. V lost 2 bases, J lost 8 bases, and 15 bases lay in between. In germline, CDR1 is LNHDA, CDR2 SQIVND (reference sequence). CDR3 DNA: TGTGCCAGTAGTATACTGGGCGGGACGACGGGCTACACCTTC. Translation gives CASSILGGTTGYTF.

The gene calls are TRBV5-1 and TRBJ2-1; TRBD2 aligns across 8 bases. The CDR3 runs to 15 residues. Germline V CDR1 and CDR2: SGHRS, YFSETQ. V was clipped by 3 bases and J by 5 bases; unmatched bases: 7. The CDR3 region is CASSSGAGGNNEQFF. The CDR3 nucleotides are TGCGCCAGCAGCTCGGGCGCGGGGGGTAACAATGAGCAGTTCTTC.

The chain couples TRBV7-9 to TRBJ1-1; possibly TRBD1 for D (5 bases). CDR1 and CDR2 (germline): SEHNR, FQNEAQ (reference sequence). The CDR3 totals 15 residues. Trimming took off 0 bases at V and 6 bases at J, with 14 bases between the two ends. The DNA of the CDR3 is TGTGCCAGCAGCTTAGCGGGGGAGGGGATCCCTGAAGCTTTCTTT. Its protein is CASSLAGEGIPEAFF.

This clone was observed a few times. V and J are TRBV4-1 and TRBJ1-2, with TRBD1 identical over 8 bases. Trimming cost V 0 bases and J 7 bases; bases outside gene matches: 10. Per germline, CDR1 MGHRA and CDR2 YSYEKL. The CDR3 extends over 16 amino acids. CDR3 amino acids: CASSQDHVRGLGGYTF. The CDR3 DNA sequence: TGCGCCAGCAGCCAAGATCACGTCAGGGGGCTAGGTGGCTACACCTTC.

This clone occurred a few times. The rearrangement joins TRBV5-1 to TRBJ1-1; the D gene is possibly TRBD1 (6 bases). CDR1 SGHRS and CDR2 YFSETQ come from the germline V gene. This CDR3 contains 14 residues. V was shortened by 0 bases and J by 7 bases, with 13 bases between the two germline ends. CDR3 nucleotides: TGCGCCAGCAGCTTGGTCAGGGGCGGGTATGAAGCTTTCTTT. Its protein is CASSLVRGGYEAFF.

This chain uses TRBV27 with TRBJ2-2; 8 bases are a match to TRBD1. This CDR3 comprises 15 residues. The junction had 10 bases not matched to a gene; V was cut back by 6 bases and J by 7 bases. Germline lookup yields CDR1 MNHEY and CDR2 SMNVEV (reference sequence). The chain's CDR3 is CASSPRQGMGGELFF. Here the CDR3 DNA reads TGTGCCAGCAGCCCTCGACAGGGGATGGGCGGGGAGCTGTTTTTT.

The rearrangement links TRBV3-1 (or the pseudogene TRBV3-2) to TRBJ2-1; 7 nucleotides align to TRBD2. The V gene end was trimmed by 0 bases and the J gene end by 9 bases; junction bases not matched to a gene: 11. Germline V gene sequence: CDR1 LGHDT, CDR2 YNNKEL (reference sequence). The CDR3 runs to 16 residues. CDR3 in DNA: TGTGCCAGCAGCCAAGATCTCACGGGGGAGGGGAGTGAGCAGTTCTTC. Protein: CASSQDLTGEGSEQFF.

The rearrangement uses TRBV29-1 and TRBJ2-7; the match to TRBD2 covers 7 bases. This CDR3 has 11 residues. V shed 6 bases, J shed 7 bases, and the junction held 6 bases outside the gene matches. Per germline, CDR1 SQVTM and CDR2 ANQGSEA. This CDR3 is CSVADGREQYF. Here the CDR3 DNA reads TGCAGCGTCGCGGACGGGAGGGAGCAGTACTTC.

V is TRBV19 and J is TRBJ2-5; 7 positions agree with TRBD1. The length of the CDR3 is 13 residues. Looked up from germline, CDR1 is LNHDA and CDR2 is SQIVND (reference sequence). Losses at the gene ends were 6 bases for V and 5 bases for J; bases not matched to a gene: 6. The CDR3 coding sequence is TGTGCCAGTAGCCGACAGGGTGGGGAGACCCAGTACTTC. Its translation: CASSRQGGETQYF. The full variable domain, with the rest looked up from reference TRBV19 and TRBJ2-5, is DGGITQSPKYLFRKEGQNVTLSCEQNLNHDAMYWYRQDPGQGLRLIYYSQIVNDFQKGDIAEGYSVSREKKESFPLTVTSAQKNPTAFYLCASSRQGGETQYFGPGTRLLVL.

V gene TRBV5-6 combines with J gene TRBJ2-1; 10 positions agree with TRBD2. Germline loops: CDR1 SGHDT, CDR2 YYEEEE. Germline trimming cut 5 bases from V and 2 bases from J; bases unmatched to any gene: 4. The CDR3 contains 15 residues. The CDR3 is CASRQRGGPYNEQFF. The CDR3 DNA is TGTGCCAGCAGGCAGCGGGGGGGCCCCTACAATGAGCAGTTCTTC.

CDR3 sequence (DNA): TGTGCCAGTAGTATACCCAGACCTCGACAGTCCTACGAGCAGTACTTC. This encodes CASSIPRPRQSYEQYF. This chain connects TRBV19 to TRBJ2-7, with D perhaps matching TRBD1 (5 bases). CDR1 is LNHDA and CDR2 is SQIVND in the germline V gene (reference sequence). Trimming took 2 bases from V and 1 from J, leaving 15 bases between them. This CDR3 is built from 16 residues.

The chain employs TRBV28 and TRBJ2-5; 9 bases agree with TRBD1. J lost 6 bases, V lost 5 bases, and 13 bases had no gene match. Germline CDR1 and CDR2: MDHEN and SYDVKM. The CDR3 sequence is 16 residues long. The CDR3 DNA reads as TGTGCCAGCAGTCTCCCCGGAAGGGACAGGGCGAAGACCCAGTACTTC. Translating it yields CASSLPGRDRAKTQYF.

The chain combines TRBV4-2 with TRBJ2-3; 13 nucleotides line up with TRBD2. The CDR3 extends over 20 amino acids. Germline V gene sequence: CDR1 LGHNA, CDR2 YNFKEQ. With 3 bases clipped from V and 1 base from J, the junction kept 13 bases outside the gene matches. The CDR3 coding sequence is TGTGCCAGCAGCCAGGACCCGGGACTAGCGGGACCCGTAGGCACAGATACGCAGTATTTT. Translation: CASSQDPGLAGPVGTDTQYF.

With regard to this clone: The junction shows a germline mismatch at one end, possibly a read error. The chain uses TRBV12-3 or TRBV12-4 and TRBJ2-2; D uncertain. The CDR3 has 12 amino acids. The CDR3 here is CASSLNSGELFF. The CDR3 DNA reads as TGTGCCAGCAGTTTGAACTCCGGGGAGCTGTTTTTT.

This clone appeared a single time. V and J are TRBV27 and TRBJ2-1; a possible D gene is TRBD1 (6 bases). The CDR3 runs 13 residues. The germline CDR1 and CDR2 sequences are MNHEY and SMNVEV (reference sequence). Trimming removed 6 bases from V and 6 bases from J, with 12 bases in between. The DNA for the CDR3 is TGTGCCAGCAGAACGGGACAATCCAATGAGCAGTTCTTC. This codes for CASRTGQSNEQFF.

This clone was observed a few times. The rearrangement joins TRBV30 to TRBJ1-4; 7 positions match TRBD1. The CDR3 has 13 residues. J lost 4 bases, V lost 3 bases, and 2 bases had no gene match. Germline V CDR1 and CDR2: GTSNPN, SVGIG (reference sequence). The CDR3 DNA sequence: TGTGCCTGGAGGGGACAGAGTAATGAAAAACTGTTTTTT. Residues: CAWRGQSNEKLFF. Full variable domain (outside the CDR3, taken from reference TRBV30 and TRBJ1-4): SQTIHQWPATLVQPVGSPLSLECTVEGTSNPNLYWYRQAAGRGLQLLFYSVGIGQISSEVPQNLSASRPQDRQFILSSKKLLLSDSGFYLCAWRGQSNEKLFFGSGTQLSVL.

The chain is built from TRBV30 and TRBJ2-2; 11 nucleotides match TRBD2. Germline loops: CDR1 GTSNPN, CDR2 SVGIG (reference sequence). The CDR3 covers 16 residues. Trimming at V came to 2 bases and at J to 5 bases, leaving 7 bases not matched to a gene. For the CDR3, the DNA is TGTGCCTGGAGTCATACCGGGACTAGCGGTACCGGGGAGCTGTTTTTT. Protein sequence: CAWSHTGTSGTGELFF.

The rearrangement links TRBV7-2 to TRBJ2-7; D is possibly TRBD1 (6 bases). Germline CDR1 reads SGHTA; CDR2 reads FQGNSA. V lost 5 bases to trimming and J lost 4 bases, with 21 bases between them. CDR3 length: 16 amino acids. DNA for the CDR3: TGTGCCAGCAGCCCTAACAGGGAAAGATGGACTTACGAGCAGTACTTC. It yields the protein CASSPNRERWTYEQYF.

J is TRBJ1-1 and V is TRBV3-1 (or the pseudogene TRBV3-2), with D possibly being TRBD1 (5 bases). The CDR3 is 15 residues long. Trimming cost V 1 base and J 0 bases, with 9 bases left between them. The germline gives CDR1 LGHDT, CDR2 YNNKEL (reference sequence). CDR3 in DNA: TGTGCCAGCAGCCAAGGACACAGGATGAACACTGAAGCTTTCTTT. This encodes CASSQGHRMNTEAFF.